Presented here are 17 T cell receptor beta chains from one specimen sequenced in a study of T cell repertoires in cytomegalovirus infection. From the reads, TCRdb called clonotypes with MiXCR, one entry per CDR3 protein. The profile shows 560,000 or so distinct CDR3 sequences, approximately 17% of them singletons. The specimen sequenced was CD8+ T cells from PBMCs. These receptors were obtained from a human donor in good health (CMV status not recorded). Some clones in this sample may be carry-over from other donors' samples.

This clonotype was observed many times. The CDR3 nucleotides read TGTGCCAGCAGCTGGGACAGGGGCTACGAGCAGTACTTC. This sequence encodes CASSWDRGYEQYF. The chain uses TRBV7-6 and TRBJ2-7, with 10 bases that match TRBD1. Germline CDR1 SGHVS, CDR2 FNYEAQ. This CDR3 region has 13 residues. V lost 4 bases and J lost 3; bases outside the gene matches: 0.

This clonotype was recorded at least ten times. The CDR3 nucleotides are TGTGCCAGCAGTTTATTAGGCAGGGATGGGACAGATACGCAGTATTTT. It yields the protein CASSLLGRDGTDTQYF. V gene TRBV28 combines with J gene TRBJ2-3; TRBD1 might be the D (5 bases). The CDR3 sequence is 16 residues long. Deletions cut 1 base from V and 3 bases from J, with 14 bases between. CDR1 and CDR2 from the germline V gene are MDHEN and SYDVKM.

Regarding this clonotype: The conserved phenylalanine or tryptophan is not found at the CDR3 terminus, so this likely reflects a read error. The DNA is left out, because the CDR3 cannot be placed on it with certainty; the CDR3 is given as TCRdb lists it. The chain has TRBV11-2 and TRBJ2-6; the listed D gene, TRBD1, was not tested against the DNA. In germline, CDR1 is SGHAT, CDR2 FQNNGV. With termini counted, the CDR3 has 18 amino acids. The CDR3 loop reads CASSSWGAAGAGANVPTL.

This clonotype was seen repeatedly, ten times or more. This chain connects TRBV27 to TRBJ2-7; D perhaps matches TRBD2 (5 bases). This CDR3 is built from 14 residues. V shed 2 bases and J shed 0 bases, with 8 bases lying between them. CDR1 is MNHEY, CDR2 SMNVEV, per germline (reference sequence). The CDR3 spells CASSLERDSYEQYF. DNA for the CDR3: TGTGCCAGCAGTTTAGAGAGGGACTCCTACGAGCAGTACTTC.

The chain carries TRBV28 and TRBJ1-2; D is ambiguous. CDR1 is MDHEN, CDR2 SYDVKM, per germline. V dropped 5 bases and J dropped 3 bases, with 13 bases sitting between them. This CDR3 region has 14 residues. This CDR3 is CASSGPEGYYGYTF. CDR3 nucleotide sequence: TGTGCCAGCAGTGGTCCTGAGGGCTACTATGGCTACACCTTC.

Only a few counts were recorded for this clonotype. The chain carries TRBV28 and TRBJ2-1, with D unclear. With 3 bases removed from V and 8 bases from J, the gap between germline ends came to 8 bases. CDR3 size: 12 residues. Germline V gene sequence: CDR1 MDHEN, CDR2 SYDVKM. CDR3 sequence (DNA): TGTGCCAGCAGTTTGAGGTCCTATGAGCAGTTCTTC. It is translated as CASSLRSYEQFF. The full variable domain, with the rest looked up from reference TRBV28 and TRBJ2-1, is DVKVTQSSRYLVKRTGEKVFLECVQDMDHENMFWYRQDPGLGLRLIYFSYDVKMKEKGDIPEGYSVSREKKERFSLILESASTNQTSMYLCASSLRSYEQFFGPGTRLTVL.

The table lists this clonotype with a few counts. This sequence joins TRBV27 and TRBJ2-3, with 12 bases matching TRBD2. Germline V lookup: CDR1 MNHEY, CDR2 SMNVEV (reference sequence). V lost 3 bases and J lost 4; bases outside the gene matches: 2. The CDR3 is 15 amino acids. The chain's CDR3 is CASSFLAGGPDTQYF. CDR3 nucleotides: TGTGCCAGCAGTTTCCTAGCGGGGGGGCCAGATACGCAGTATTTT.

This clonotype was found many times. The rearrangement joins TRBV6-6 to TRBJ1-1; the D gene is possibly TRBD1 (5 bases). Trimming removed 7 bases at V and 0 bases at J, with 12 bases between. The CDR3 extends over 14 amino acids. Germline CDR1 MNHNY, CDR2 SVGAGI (reference sequence). The CDR3 spells CASTKGVMNTEAFF. The CDR3 DNA follows: TGTGCCAGCACCAAAGGGGTTATGAACACTGAAGCTTTCTTT.

This clonotype was picked up many times. V and J are TRBV7-2 and TRBJ1-1, with 8 positions matching TRBD1. Germline loops: CDR1 SGHTA, CDR2 FQGNSA. Trimming removed 6 bases from V and 2 bases from J; junction bases left unmatched: 17. This CDR3 has 18 amino acids. CDR3 coding DNA: TGTGCCAGCAGTTTAATCGGACAGGGTAGAGATTTCAACACTGAAGCTTTCTTT. Translation gives CASSLIGQGRDFNTEAFF.

This clonotype has just a few counts. The chain couples TRBV12-3 or TRBV12-4 to TRBJ1-2; D possibly corresponds to TRBD1 (5 bases). V lost 4 bases and J lost 4, with 10 bases in between. The CDR3 covers 13 residues. CDR3 sequence reads: CASSSDTFYGYTF. The CDR3 coding sequence is TGTGCCAGCAGTTCGGACACCTTCTATGGCTACACCTTC.

The table lists this clonotype with a few counts. The chain combines TRBV6-2 or TRBV6-3 with TRBJ2-1; 8 nucleotides agree with TRBD2. CDR1 and CDR2 (germline): MNHEY, SVGEGT. J was trimmed by 1 base and V by 3 bases; bases with no gene match: 8. The CDR3 totals 17 residues. CDR3 amino acids: CASSYELAGRSYNEQFF. In DNA form, the CDR3 reads TGTGCCAGCAGTTATGAGTTAGCGGGGAGGTCCTACAATGAGCAGTTCTTC.

This clonotype has at least ten counts. J is TRBJ2-1 and V is TRBV29-1; a possible D gene is TRBD1 (6 bases). The CDR3 has 13 amino acids. The germline V gene has CDR1 SQVTM and CDR2 ANQGSEA. Trimming removed 7 bases from V and 3 bases from J, with 13 bases in between. The CDR3 region has the DNA TGCAGCGGAGGACAGAATTTCTACAATGAGCAGTTCTTC. Translated, it gives CSGGQNFYNEQFF.

The chain has TRBV20-1 and TRBJ2-1; perhaps TRBD1 as D (6 bases). The CDR3 sequence is 14 residues long. Germline assignment: CDR1 DFQATT and CDR2 SNEGSKA (reference sequence). Trimming removed 6 bases from V and 1 base from J, with 13 bases in between. CDR3 bases: TGCAGTGCCGAGGGGGAGAGGTCCTACAATGAGCAGTTCTTC. Protein product: CSAEGERSYNEQFF.

This clonotype was seen many times. V is TRBV14 and J is TRBJ1-5; no reliable D call. The CDR3 covers 17 residues. The germline gives CDR1 SGHDN, CDR2 FVKESK. V was shortened by 4 bases and J by 0 bases, with 16 bases between the two germline ends. This chain's CDR3 is CASSPIGPDYSNQPQHF. CDR3 bases: TGTGCCAGCAGCCCCATTGGGCCGGATTATAGCAATCAGCCCCAGCATTTT.

Ten or more counts support this clonotype. This chain links TRBV4-2 with TRBJ2-7, with 8 bases that match TRBD1. There are 16 residues in the CDR3. The germline V gene encodes CDR1 LGHNA and CDR2 YNFKEQ. V was pared by 4 bases and J by 3 bases, with 11 bases of the junction left unmatched. CDR3: CASSPPGAGGIYEQYF. Here the CDR3 DNA reads TGTGCCAGCAGCCCACCCGGGGCAGGGGGCATCTACGAGCAGTACTTC.

About this clonotype: A much larger clonotype is one base distant, so this may be a read error. The rearrangement joins TRBV28 to TRBJ2-2; no reliable D call. The CDR3 covers 15 residues. From germline, CDR1 is MDHEN and CDR2 SYDVKM. This chain's CDR3 is CARSLWRRSTGELFF. The CDR3 coding sequence is TGTGCCAGAAGTTTATGGCGGCGGTCCACCGGGGAGCTGTTTTTT.

This clonotype was recorded at least ten times. The gene calls are TRBV7-8 and TRBJ2-7, with 11 bases matching TRBD2. The CDR3 totals 18 residues. Germline loops: CDR1 SGHVS, CDR2 FQNEAQ. The V gene end was trimmed by 5 bases and the J gene end by 5 bases; junction bases not matched to a gene: 17. In DNA form, the CDR3 reads TGTGCCAGCAGCCAGCGGGCCAGCAGCCTAGCGGGAGGCCACGAGCAGTACTTC. It specifies CASSQRASSLAGGHEQYF.